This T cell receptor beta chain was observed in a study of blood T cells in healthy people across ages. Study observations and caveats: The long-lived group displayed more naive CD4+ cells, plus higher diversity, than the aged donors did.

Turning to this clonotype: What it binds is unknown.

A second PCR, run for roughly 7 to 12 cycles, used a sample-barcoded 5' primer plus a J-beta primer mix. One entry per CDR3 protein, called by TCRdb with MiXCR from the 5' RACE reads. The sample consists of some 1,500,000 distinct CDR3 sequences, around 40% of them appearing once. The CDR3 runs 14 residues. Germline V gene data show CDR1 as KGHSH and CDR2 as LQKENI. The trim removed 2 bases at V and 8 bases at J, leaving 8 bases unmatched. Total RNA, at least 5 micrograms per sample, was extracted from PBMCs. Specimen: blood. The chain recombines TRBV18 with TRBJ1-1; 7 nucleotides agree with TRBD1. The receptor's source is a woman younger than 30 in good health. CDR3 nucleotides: TGTGCCAGCTCACCAGGGCAGGGGGAGCGAGAAGCTTTCTTT. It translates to CASSPGQGEREAFF.